This record concerns one T cell receptor (beta chain) sequence. This sample was taken from a study of PD-L1 blockade in urothelial cancer. In the study overall: Across blood samples, T cells had a median count of 141,255.

Time point denoted: pretreatment peripheral blood. Assay: immunoSEQ multiplex PCR; the TCRdb copy retains only in-frame clones and omits some. The sample lists about 87,000 clones; 84% were seen once. This CDR3 contains 15 residues. Germline V gene sequence: CDR1 SGHTA, CDR2 FQGNSA. The ends were cut back, 3 bases at V and 1 base at J, with 7 bases in the middle. This specimen was PBMCs, taken around atezolizumab (anti-PD-L1) treatment. The chain couples TRBV7-2 to TRBJ2-6; D unclear. The sequence was obtained from a man aged 55 to 70 with urothelial cancer. The CDR3 coding sequence is TGTGCCAGCAGCTTTCTCCGGTCTGGGGCCAACGTCCTGACTTTC. Encoded protein: CASSFLRSGANVLTF.